The 17 T cell receptor beta chains given below trace back to one sample, sequenced in a study of blood T cell repertoires in COVID-19. Only in-frame clones appear in the TCRdb table, and some are missing; sequencing was by immunoSEQ multiplex PCR. This table holds under 250,000 clones, 84% found once. The source material was PBMCs or T cells enriched from blood (not recorded which). Source of these receptors: a man aged 55 to 70 who had recovered from COVID-19.

This chain joins TRBV11-2 and TRBJ1-6; 9 bases match TRBD1. V shed 5 bases and J 7 bases; nucleotides not matched to a gene: 12. The CDR3 is made up of 17 amino acids. Per the germline V gene, CDR1 is SGHAT and CDR2 is FQNNGV. This CDR3 reads CASSTRTGAPGNSPLHF. CDR3 sequence (DNA): TGTGCCAGCAGCACCCGGACAGGGGCGCCGGGGAATTCACCCCTCCACTTT.

The chain uses TRBV27 and TRBJ1-1; unclear D gene. This CDR3 spans 15 amino acids. Germline V gene sequence: CDR1 MNHEY, CDR2 SMNVEV (reference sequence). Trimming cost V 3 bases and J 0 bases, with 11 bases left between them. The CDR3 nucleotides are TGTGCCAGCAGTTTTGGGCCCAGGATGAACACTGAAGCTTTCTTT. Protein sequence: CASSFGPRMNTEAFF.

CDR3 bases: TGTGCCACCCAAAGCGCGGGCACAGATACGCAGTATTTT. Protein product: CATQSAGTDTQYF. The V gene is TRBV24-1, the J gene TRBJ2-3; D gene ambiguous. Germline CDR1 reads KGHDR; CDR2 reads SFDVKD. The V and J ends lost 9 bases and 1 base respectively, with 10 bases between them. The CDR3 consists of 13 residues.

V gene TRBV5-1 combines with J gene TRBJ2-5; 10 bases align to TRBD2. CDR1 is SGHRS and CDR2 is YFSETQ in the germline V gene. V was clipped by 0 bases and J by 3 bases; unmatched bases: 5. CDR3 size: 16 residues. CDR3 DNA: TGCGCCAGCAGCTTGGAGCTAGCGGGGGATGAAGAGACCCAGTACTTC. As protein: CASSLELAGDEETQYF.

This sequence joins TRBV21-1 and TRBJ1-2. TRBV21-1 counts as a pseudogene. This CDR3 comprises 14 residues. The CDR3 reads CASSPAVRNYGYTF. Here the CDR3 DNA reads TGTGCCAGCAGCCCAGCGGTCCGTAACTATGGCTACACCTTC.

To note about this clone: Germline and junction disagree at one end, which may indicate a read error. This chain's CDR3 is CASSYLGALGVF. CDR3 in DNA: TGTGCCAGCAGTTACCTGGGGGCCCTAGGGGTCTTC. The chain links TRBV6-2 or TRBV6-3 to TRBJ2-1; perhaps TRBD1 as D (6 bases). CDR1 and CDR2 from the germline V gene are MNHEY and SVGEGT. CDR3 length: 12 amino acids.

The chain combines TRBV5-1 with TRBJ2-5, with D hard to call. The CDR3 has 15 amino acids. Per germline, CDR1 SGHRS and CDR2 YFSETQ. V dropped 6 bases and J dropped 5 bases, with 20 bases sitting between them. The CDR3 protein is CASTPGMGFRETQYF. Here the CDR3 DNA reads TGCGCCAGCACCCCGGGTATGGGTTTTCGGGAGACCCAGTACTTC. The full variable domain, in which reference TRBV5-1 and TRBJ2-5 provide the parts outside the CDR3, is KAGVTQTPRYLIKTRGQQVTLSCSPISGHRSVSWYQQTPGQGLQFLFEYFSETQRNKGNFPGRFSGRQFSNSRSEMNVSTLELGDSALYLCASTPGMGFRETQYFGPGTRLLVL.

In the case of this clone: Other DNA sequences of this sample code for an identical CDR3. The V gene is TRBV11-3, the J gene TRBJ1-2; the match to TRBD1 covers 10 bases. V gave up 5 bases and J gave up 4 bases; unmatched junction bases: 1. The V gene's germline CDR1 is SGHNT and CDR2 YENEEA. The CDR3 loop spans 13 amino acids. In nucleotides, the CDR3 is TGTGCCAGCAGCCGGACAGGGGGCTATGGCTACACCTTC. This encodes CASSRTGGYGYTF. Full variable domain (remainder filled in from reference TRBV11-3 and TRBJ1-2): EAGVVQSPRYKIIEKKQPVAFWCNPISGHNTLYWYLQNLGQGPELLIRYENEEAVDDSQLPKDRFSAERLKGVDSTLKIQPAELGDSAVYLCASSRTGGYGYTFGSGTRLTVV.

The chain carries TRBV6-5 and TRBJ1-3, with 7 bases that match TRBD1. Losses at the gene ends were 10 bases for V and 4 bases for J; bases not matched to a gene: 13. The CDR3 has 15 amino acids. Germline CDR1 reads MNHEY; CDR2 reads SVGAGI. Written as DNA, the CDR3 is TGTGCCACCCACCCGACAGGGCTCGCCGGAAACACCATATATTTT. Amino acid sequence: CATHPTGLAGNTIYF.

This clone was recorded only once. This chain uses TRBV7-9 with TRBJ2-5, with 7 bases matching TRBD1. J was trimmed by 5 bases and V by 5 bases; bases with no gene match: 5. The CDR3 sequence is 13 residues long. Germline V CDR1 and CDR2: SEHNR, FQNEAQ (reference sequence). In nucleotides, the CDR3 is TGTGCCAGCAGCCAGGGGGTAGAGGAGACCCAGTACTTC. Its translation: CASSQGVEETQYF.

This chain joins TRBV19 and TRBJ1-1; tentatively, D is TRBD1 (6 bases). Germline V gene data show CDR1 as LNHDA and CDR2 as SQIVND (reference sequence). CDR3 length equals 15 residues. V lost 4 bases, J lost 2 bases, and 14 bases lay in between. CDR3 amino acids: CASSTPTGYNTEAFF. The DNA for the CDR3 is TGTGCCAGTAGTACCCCAACAGGGTATAACACTGAAGCTTTCTTT.

V and J are TRBV27 and TRBJ1-4; no definite D call. CDR1 is MNHEY and CDR2 is SMNVEV in the germline V gene (reference sequence). CDR3 length equals 14 residues. Trimming cost V 4 bases and J 7 bases, with 13 bases left between them. The CDR3 protein is CASSSPGNGEKLFF. Written as DNA, the CDR3 is TGTGCCAGCAGTTCACCCGGGAACGGTGAAAAACTGTTTTTT.

This chain connects TRBV9 to TRBJ2-1; 9 bases are a match to TRBD2. The CDR3 loop spans 17 amino acids. V trimming: 4 bases; J trimming: 2 bases; junction bases outside the gene matches: 10. Germline V gene sequence: CDR1 SGDLS, CDR2 YYNGEE. The CDR3 bases are TGTGCCAGCAGCCCGGGGAGCGGGGGGATCACCTACAATGAGCAGTTCTTC. It codes for CASSPGSGGITYNEQFF. The full variable domain, completed using reference TRBV9 and TRBJ2-1, is DSGVTQTPKHLITATGQRVTLRCSPRSGDLSVYWYQQSLDQGLQFLIQYYNGEERAKGNILERFSAQQFPDLHSELNLSSLELGDSALYFCASSPGSGGITYNEQFFGPGTRLTVL.

This clone was counted many times. V usage is TRBV5-1 and J usage is TRBJ2-3; D is perhaps TRBD1 (6 bases). The CDR3 has 14 residues. Trimming pared 1 base from V and 4 bases from J, leaving 10 bases between. Per the germline V gene, CDR1 is SGHRS and CDR2 is YFSETQ. CDR3 sequence reads: CASSLTGPPDTQYF. The CDR3 nucleotides are TGCGCCAGCAGCTTGACAGGGCCCCCAGATACGCAGTATTTT.

V is TRBV6-5 and J is TRBJ2-7; D might be TRBD2 (6 bases). The germline V gene has CDR1 MNHEY and CDR2 SVGAGI. The CDR3 is 15 amino acids. V was cut by 5 bases and J by 6 bases, with 20 bases left in between. The CDR3 loop reads CASSHPPIGGPEQYF. The CDR3 DNA sequence: TGTGCCAGCAGTCACCCCCCGATAGGAGGGCCCGAGCAGTACTTC.

J is TRBJ1-5 and V is TRBV10-2, with D perhaps TRBD1 (5 bases). V lost 1 base and J lost 2, with 9 bases in between. Germline V gene data show CDR1 as WSHSY and CDR2 as SAAADI. The CDR3 covers 15 residues. The CDR3 DNA follows: TGCGCCAGCAGTGAGTTGGGGGGTCGCAATCAGCCCCAGCATTTT. Amino acids: CASSELGGRNQPQHF.

The chain couples TRBV11-2 to TRBJ2-3; 9 bases map to TRBD2. The V gene end was trimmed by 5 bases and the J gene end by 3 bases; junction bases not matched to a gene: 9. Germline CDR1 SGHAT, CDR2 FQNNGV. This CDR3 is 16 amino acids long. The CDR3 loop reads CASSLIAGALTDTQYF. The DNA for the CDR3 is TGTGCCAGCAGCCTAATAGCGGGGGCCCTTACAGATACGCAGTATTTT.